A single sample is the source of the 8 T cell receptor beta chains below, sequenced in a study of blood T cells in healthy people across ages. A second PCR, run for roughly 7 to 11 cycles, used a sample-barcoded 5' primer plus a J-beta primer mix. TCRdb re-analysed the 5' RACE reads in MiXCR, keeping a single row per CDR3 protein. The sample includes about a million distinct CDR3 sequences, 35% to 40% of them seen just once. Sample: blood. These receptors were obtained from a man aged 18 to 30 in good health.

This clonotype occurred a few times. The chain has TRBV30 and TRBJ2-1; weak D call: TRBD1 (6 bases). This CDR3 comprises 15 residues. V lost 5 bases, J lost 0 bases, and 14 bases lay in between. Germline V lookup: CDR1 GTSNPN, CDR2 SVGIG (reference sequence). The CDR3 DNA reads TGTGCCTGGCAAGACAGGAGTAGCTCCTACAATGAGCAGTTCTTC. It encodes CAWQDRSSSYNEQFF.

The V call is TRBV9, the J call TRBJ2-1; 11 bases fit TRBD2. V trimming: 0 bases; J trimming: 5 bases; junction bases outside the gene matches: 13. The CDR3 runs 19 residues. Germline V CDR1 and CDR2: SGDLS, YYNGEE. The CDR3 protein is CASSVDGGTSGRFDNEQFF. As DNA, the CDR3 is TGTGCCAGCAGCGTAGACGGGGGGACTAGCGGACGTTTCGACAATGAGCAGTTCTTC.

This clonotype has a handful of counts. The V and J genes are TRBV24-1 and TRBJ2-2; D may be TRBD1 (5 bases). The germline V gene has CDR1 KGHDR and CDR2 SFDVKD. CDR3 length: 15 residues. V shed 0 bases and J shed 1 base, with 5 bases lying between them. As DNA, the CDR3 is TGTGCCACCAGTGATTTGGACAGGAACACCGGGGAGCTGTTTTTT. Translation gives CATSDLDRNTGELFF.

Comments on this clonotype: The junction departs from germline at one end; a sequencing error may be responsible. This chain connects TRBV15 to TRBJ1-1; no definite D call. CDR1 is LNHNV and CDR2 is YYDKDF in the germline V gene (reference sequence). The CDR3 spans 15 residues. The CDR3 protein is CATSRDLVQNTGAFF. CDR3 in DNA: TGTGCCACCAGCAGAGATTTGGTTCAGAACACTGGAGCTTTCTTT.

The chain has TRBV6-1 and TRBJ2-7; D assignment may be TRBD1 or TRBD2 (6 bases each). The germline V gene has CDR1 MNHNS and CDR2 SASEGT. The V and J ends lost 2 bases and 7 bases respectively, with 18 bases between them. The CDR3 runs to 15 residues. The CDR3 loop is CASSETGAYLNEQYF. The CDR3 nucleotides are TGTGCCAGCAGTGAAACGGGGGCCTACCTCAATGAGCAGTACTTC.

This clonotype was observed at least ten times. The genes are TRBV7-8 and TRBJ1-4; TRBD1 agrees at 9 bases. In germline, CDR1 is SGHVS, CDR2 FQNEAQ. The CDR3 totals 14 residues. V shed 3 bases and J 8 bases; nucleotides not matched to a gene: 4. CDR3 bases: TGTGCCAGCAGCTTGGACAGGGGTTCGGAAAAACTGTTTTTT. It specifies CASSLDRGSEKLFF.

This clonotype was seen only a few times. V is TRBV10-3 and J is TRBJ1-2; D is unresolved. Germline V lookup: CDR1 ENHRY, CDR2 SYGVKD. This CDR3 comprises 14 residues. The V end was cut by 0 bases, the J end by 4 bases, with 9 bases between. CDR3 sequence reads: CAISESAGLYGYTF. In DNA, the CDR3 is TGTGCCATCAGTGAGTCCGCTGGCCTCTATGGCTACACCTTC.

This chain links TRBV6-2 or TRBV6-3 with TRBJ2-4; a weak D match, TRBD1 (6 bases). The J call may be incorrect, as the DNA end agrees better with TRBJ2-7. Germline V gene lookup returns CDR1 MNHEY and CDR2 SVGEGT. This CDR3 region has 12 residues. This chain's CDR3 is CASNRATYEQYF. CDR3 sequence (DNA): TGTGCCAGCAACAGGGCGACGTACGAGCAGTACTTC.